A selection of T cell receptor beta chains follows, all from one sample in a study of blood T cell repertoires in COVID-19. The repertoire was sequenced with immunoSEQ multiplex PCR; TCRdb's copy has only in-frame clones and lacks some. The data contain under 200,000 clones, 80% to 90% of them singletons. Sequenced material: peripheral blood. All receptors derive from a man aged 60 to 75 with acute or convalescent COVID-19. Each CDR3 is given with its conserved first and last residue. The D gene is left open where the match is weak. Clone size is shown for a subset of rows, as once, few, many or a class of expanded clone.

clone size: NA
J gene: TRBJ2-3
D gene: TRBD2
V gene: TRBV10-1
CDR3 DNA: TGCGCCAGCAGTGATCTACGGGGGGGAACGCAGTATTTT
CDR3 protein: CASSDLRGGTQYF

clone size: NA
J gene: TRBJ2-5
D gene: NA
V gene: TRBV28
CDR3 DNA: TGTGCCAGCAGTAGACGAGACGGGAAAGAGACCCAGTACTTC
CDR3 protein: CASSRRDGKETQYF

clone size: NA
J gene: TRBJ1-4
D gene: TRBD1
V gene: TRBV5-5
CDR3 DNA: TGTGCCAGCAGCTTGGATCCCGGGACAGGGGGCGCGAGTGAAAAACTGTTTTTT
CDR3 protein: CASSLDPGTGGASEKLFF

clone size: once
J gene: TRBJ1-4
D gene: TRBD1
V gene: TRBV6-1
CDR3 DNA: TGTGCCAGCAGTGAGACAGGGTTTAATGAAAAACTGTTTTTT
CDR3 protein: CASSETGFNEKLFF

clone size: NA
J gene: TRBJ1-2
D gene: NA
V gene: TRBV28
CDR3 DNA: TGTGCCAGCAGTGGCCGGACAGCCGATGGCTACACCTTC
CDR3 protein: CASSGRTADGYTF

clone size: many
J gene: TRBJ2-1
D gene: TRBD2
V gene: TRBV13
CDR3 DNA: TGTGCCAGCAGCCATAGCGGGAGGGGCTACAATGAGCAGTTCTTC
CDR3 protein: CASSHSGRGYNEQFF

clone size: few
J gene: TRBJ1-1
D gene: NA
V gene: TRBV12-3/TRBV12-4
CDR3 DNA: TGTGCCAGCAGTTTCGGCAGGGAATCCGAAGCTTTCTTT
CDR3 protein: CASSFGRESEAFF

clone size: few
J gene: TRBJ2-1
D gene: NA
V gene: TRBV7-3
CDR3 DNA: TGTGCCAGCAGCTTATCCCGGGGGAATGAGCAGTTCTTC
CDR3 protein: CASSLSRGNEQFF

clone size: NA
J gene: TRBJ1-3
D gene: NA
V gene: TRBV18
CDR3 DNA: TGTGCCAGCTCACCAAATCAGGGAAACTCTGGAAACACCATATATTTT
CDR3 protein: CASSPNQGNSGNTIYF

clone size: NA
J gene: TRBJ2-7
D gene: TRBD1
V gene: TRBV5-4
CDR3 DNA: TGTGCCAGCAGCTTCCAGGGGGACTACGAGCAGTACTTC
CDR3 protein: CASSFQGDYEQYF

clone size: few
J gene: TRBJ1-2
D gene: NA
V gene: TRBV5-5
CDR3 DNA: TGTGCCAGCAGCTTTGCCGTCCAGGAACACTATGGCTACACCTTC
CDR3 protein: CASSFAVQEHYGYTF

clone size: NA
J gene: TRBJ2-2
D gene: TRBD2
V gene: TRBV5-4
CDR3 DNA: TGTGCCAGCAGCCGGCGGGCTAGCGGGAACACCGGGGAGCTGTTTTTT
CDR3 protein: CASSRRASGNTGELFF

clone size: NA
J gene: TRBJ2-1
D gene: NA
V gene: TRBV19
CDR3 DNA: TGTGCCAGTTGGACTGGAAGCTCCTACAATGAGCAGTTCTTC
CDR3 protein: CASWTGSSYNEQFF

clone size: NA
J gene: TRBJ1-4
D gene: NA
V gene: TRBV7-2
CDR3 DNA: TGTGCCAGCAGCGTCGGCAGGGGTAATGAAAAACTGTTTTTT
CDR3 protein: CASSVGRGNEKLFF

clone size: NA
J gene: TRBJ1-4
D gene: NA
V gene: TRBV11-2
CDR3 DNA: TGTGCCAGCAGCTTAGTTGGCAGATTTAATGAAAAACTGTTTTTT
CDR3 protein: CASSLVGRFNEKLFF

clone size: NA
J gene: TRBJ1-5
D gene: TRBD1
V gene: TRBV12-5
CDR3 DNA: TGTGCTAGTGGTTTGCGATTACAGGGGGCTTTGGGCAATCAGCCCCAGCATTTT
CDR3 protein: CASGLRLQGALGNQPQHF